The 26 T cell receptor beta chains below come from one sample, sequenced in a study of cytomegalovirus exposure and HLA in healthy donors. With 60 Vbeta and 13 Jbeta primers, the PCR was carried out. Assay: immunoSEQ multiplex PCR; the TCRdb copy retains only in-frame clones and omits some. The table records around 110,000 clones, over 60% of them present only once. Sequencing was carried out using PBMCs. The receptor set was obtained from a woman aged 45 to 65 in good health and CMV-seropositive.

V gene TRBV5-1 combines with J gene TRBJ2-3; TRBD2 aligns across 12 bases. Trimming cost V 0 bases and J 6 bases; bases outside gene matches: 5. The CDR3 spans 16 residues. CDR1 is SGHRS, CDR2 YFSETQ, per germline. CDR3 sequence (DNA): TGCGCCAGCAGCTTGGCACTAGCGGGGGGCAAGGATACGCAGTATTTT. Protein: CASSLALAGGKDTQYF.

The chain uses TRBV28 and TRBJ2-7, with D possibly TRBD1 on 7 matching bases. Trimming removed 0 bases from V and 3 bases from J, with 15 bases in between. The CDR3 is 16 residues long. The germline CDR1 and CDR2 sequences are MDHEN and SYDVKM. CDR3 coding DNA: TGTGCCAGCAGTTTATGGGTGCAGGGGGGTGGCTACGAGCAGTACTTC. Protein product: CASSLWVQGGGYEQYF.

The V and J genes are TRBV10-3 and TRBJ1-2, with 7 bases matching TRBD1. The trim removed 7 bases at V and 3 bases at J, leaving 5 bases unmatched. The CDR3 contains 13 residues. CDR1 and CDR2 (germline): ENHRY, SYGVKD. The CDR3: CAITADRYYGYTF. The CDR3 nucleotides are TGTGCCATCACCGCGGACAGGTACTATGGCTACACCTTC.

The V gene is TRBV5-4, the J gene TRBJ1-1; possibly TRBD1 for D (6 bases). This CDR3 is built from 13 residues. The germline V gene has CDR1 SGHNT and CDR2 YYREEE (reference sequence). The V end lost 4 bases, the J end lost 0 bases, and 7 bases lay between the germline ends. DNA of the CDR3: TGTGCCAGCAGCCAGGGGTTGAACACTGAAGCTTTCTTT. Protein product: CASSQGLNTEAFF.

The J gene is TRBJ1-4, the V gene TRBV27; 7 bases line up with TRBD1. The CDR3 loop spans 16 amino acids. Germline loops: CDR1 MNHEY, CDR2 SMNVEV (reference sequence). Trimming removed 3 bases from V and 0 bases from J; junction bases left unmatched: 4. For the CDR3, the DNA is TGTGCCAGCAGTTTCCTAGGGACAGCAACTAATGAAAAACTGTTTTTT. This encodes CASSFLGTATNEKLFF. Variable domain in full (rest from reference TRBV27 and TRBJ1-4): EAQVTQNPRYLITVTGKKLTVTCSQNMNHEYMSWYRQDPGLGLRQIYYSMNVEVTDKGDVPEGYKVSRKEKRNFPLILESPSPNQTSLYFCASSFLGTATNEKLFFGSGTQLSVL.

The DNA of the CDR3 is TGTGCCAGCAGCTTAAAGGCAGGGGGTAACTATGGCTACACCTTC. Residues: CASSLKAGGNYGYTF. V is TRBV7-2 and J is TRBJ1-2; 7 bases agree with TRBD1. The CDR3 totals 15 residues. Trimming cost V 2 bases and J 1 base; bases outside gene matches: 4. CDR1 and CDR2 from the germline V gene are SGHTA and FQGNSA.

The chain employs TRBV28 and TRBJ2-7; 10 bases fit TRBD2. CDR1 is MDHEN and CDR2 is SYDVKM in the germline V gene. The CDR3 contains 19 residues. The V and J ends lost 5 bases and 2 bases, in that order; junction bases with no gene match: 18. CDR3 region: CASSTGALGTSVAPYEQYF. For the CDR3, the DNA is TGTGCCAGCAGTACCGGGGCCCTGGGGACTAGCGTGGCTCCCTACGAGCAGTACTTC. Based on the CDR3 plus reference TRBV28 and TRBJ2-7, the full variable domain is DVKVTQSSRYLVKRTGEKVFLECVQDMDHENMFWYRQDPGLGLRLIYFSYDVKMKEKGDIPEGYSVSREKKERFSLILESASTNQTSMYLCASSTGALGTSVAPYEQYFGPGTRLTVT.

The J gene is TRBJ2-7, the V gene TRBV27, with a possible D match to TRBD1 (5 bases). Germline CDR1 is MNHEY and CDR2 is SMNVEV (reference sequence). The CDR3 covers 12 residues. The ends were cut back, 11 bases at V and 2 bases at J, with 13 bases in the middle. The CDR3 here is CAPGDRPYEQYF. In DNA form, the CDR3 reads TGTGCCCCAGGCGACAGACCCTACGAGCAGTACTTC.

The chain links TRBV19 to TRBJ1-2; 7 nucleotides match TRBD1. The CDR3 is 16 amino acids. CDR1 and CDR2 (germline): LNHDA, SQIVND (reference sequence). Trimming cost V 3 bases and J 4 bases; bases outside gene matches: 11. This CDR3 is CASSINSGTAGYGYTF. CDR3 in DNA: TGTGCCAGTAGTATTAATTCCGGGACAGCCGGCTATGGCTACACCTTC.

A few counts support this clone. The junction does not match germline at one end; this may be a read error. The chain couples TRBV28 to TRBJ1-5, with 9 bases fitting TRBD1. Germline V gives CDR1 MDHEN, CDR2 SYDVKM. The CDR3 length is 13 residues. CDR3 protein: CASSTGGNQPQHF. CDR3 DNA: TGTGCCAGCAGTACAGGGGGCAACCAGCCCCAGCATTTT.

This chain uses TRBV27 with TRBJ1-6; 9 bases agree with TRBD1. Germline CDR1 is MNHEY and CDR2 is SMNVEV (reference sequence). The CDR3 length is 20 residues. V dropped 3 bases and J dropped 7; count of bases not matched to a gene: 19. Here the CDR3 reads CASSFLIGTGRSGGNSPLHF. The CDR3 DNA reads as TGTGCCAGCAGTTTCCTTATCGGGACAGGGAGGTCCGGTGGGAATTCACCCCTCCACTTT.

V is TRBV6-5 and J is TRBJ2-3; D might be TRBD2 (6 bases). Germline values: CDR1 MNHEY, CDR2 SVGAGI. The CDR3 totals 15 residues. Trimming took off 5 bases at V and 0 bases at J, with 12 bases between the two ends. The chain's CDR3 is CASSRGGTSTDTQYF. Here the CDR3 DNA reads TGTGCCAGCAGTCGGGGCGGGACTAGCACAGATACGCAGTATTTT.

V and J are TRBV4-2 and TRBJ2-3; a possible D gene is TRBD2 (7 bases). Trimming shortened V by 1 base and J by 6 bases, and 23 bases separated the two germline ends. The CDR3 is 18 amino acids. CDR1 and CDR2 (germline): LGHNA, YNFKEQ. CDR3 DNA sequence: TGTGCCAGCAGCCAAGGAGCAGCGGGGACCCCGAGGGGGGATACGCAGTATTTT. Amino acids: CASSQGAAGTPRGDTQYF.

The chain has TRBV5-4 and TRBJ1-1; D unclear. V lost 3 bases and J 1 base, leaving 7 bases between the germline ends. The CDR3 contains 13 residues. Germline V gives CDR1 SGHNT, CDR2 YYREEE (reference sequence). The CDR3 reads CASSSVANTEAFF. CDR3 in DNA: TGTGCCAGCAGCTCCGTAGCGAACACTGAAGCTTTCTTT.

This clone was detected a few times. V usage is TRBV2 and J usage is TRBJ1-1; D uncertain. CDR1 SNHLY and CDR2 FYNNEI come from the germline V gene. Deletions cut 10 bases from V and 1 base from J, with 13 bases between. The length of the CDR3 is 13 residues. CDR3 loop: CATRGRENTEAFF. The CDR3 DNA is TGTGCCACCCGAGGGCGGGAGAACACTGAAGCTTTCTTT.

This clone was seen only a few times. J is TRBJ2-1 and V is TRBV6-5; D not resolved. V was cut by 4 bases and J by 0 bases, with 10 bases left in between. This CDR3 region has 15 residues. Germline CDR1 MNHEY, CDR2 SVGAGI. CDR3 sequence reads: CASSSYSSSYNEQFF. The DNA of the CDR3 is TGTGCCAGCAGTTCATACTCAAGCTCCTACAATGAGCAGTTCTTC.

V is TRBV5-6 and J is TRBJ2-5; TRBD2 might be the D (5 bases). The CDR3 is made up of 15 amino acids. V lost 1 base, J lost 4 bases, and 14 bases lay in between. From germline, CDR1 is SGHDT and CDR2 YYEEEE. The CDR3 here is CASSLTAVTGETQYF. CDR3 nucleotides: TGTGCCAGCAGCTTGACAGCGGTGACGGGAGAGACCCAGTACTTC.

This clone was observed many times. This chain uses TRBV4-3 with TRBJ1-4; D is uncertain. CDR3 length: 14 amino acids. In germline, CDR1 is LGHNA, CDR2 YSLEER. V was shortened by 4 bases and J by 10 bases, with 16 bases between the two germline ends. The CDR3 here is CASSPEGPRAKLFF. The DNA for the CDR3 is TGCGCCAGCAGCCCGGAAGGCCCGAGGGCAAAACTGTTTTTT.

The chain employs TRBV15 and TRBJ2-3; TRBD1 matches at 11 bases. With V trimmed by 3 bases and J by 4 bases, 6 bases remained unmatched. From germline, CDR1 is LNHNV and CDR2 YYDKDF (reference sequence). The CDR3 extends over 16 amino acids. The CDR3, as DNA: TGTGCCACCAGCAGGGAACCGGGACAGGGGGCAGATACGCAGTATTTT. Its translation: CATSREPGQGADTQYF. Combining the CDR3 with reference TRBV15 and TRBJ2-3 gives the whole variable domain DAMVIQNPRYQVTQFGKPVTLSCSQTLNHNVMYWYQQKSSQAPKLLFHYYDKDFNNEADTPDNFQSRRPNTSFCFLDIRSPGLGDTAMYLCATSREPGQGADTQYFGPGTRLTVL.

This chain links TRBV6-1 with TRBJ1-1; 11 nucleotides align to TRBD1. Germline loops: CDR1 MNHNS, CDR2 SASEGT. There are 14 residues in the CDR3. Trimming removed 8 bases from V and 2 bases from J; junction bases left unmatched: 4. CDR3 DNA: TGTGCCAGCGGGACAGGGGGATACAACACTGAAGCTTTCTTT. Translation gives CASGTGGYNTEAFF.

The rearrangement uses TRBV5-6 and TRBJ2-1; D unclear. The V end lost 2 bases, the J end lost 4 bases, and 13 bases lay between the germline ends. The CDR3 consists of 15 residues. The V gene's germline CDR1 is SGHDT and CDR2 YYEEEE. The CDR3 loop is CASSLGQELYNEQFF. Written as DNA, the CDR3 is TGTGCCAGCAGCTTAGGCCAGGAACTTTACAATGAGCAGTTCTTC.

The V and J genes are TRBV28 and TRBJ2-1, with D possibly being TRBD1 (5 bases). The CDR3 runs 13 residues. Germline CDR1 MDHEN, CDR2 SYDVKM. Trimming stripped 5 bases from V and 16 bases from J, with 21 bases between. CDR3 region: CASSKGYRAPRFF. CDR3 nucleotide sequence: TGTGCCAGCAGTAAGGGGTATAGGGCCCCACGATTCTTC.

The rearrangement joins TRBV29-1 to TRBJ2-2; no reliable D call. V was shortened by 5 bases and J by 2 bases, with 15 bases between the two germline ends. The germline V gene has CDR1 SQVTM and CDR2 ANQGSEA. The CDR3 extends over 15 amino acids. DNA for the CDR3: TGCAGCGTTAGAGGCCCGAATATCAACACCGGGGAGCTGTTTTTT. Translated, it gives CSVRGPNINTGELFF.

The rearrangement links TRBV6-1 to TRBJ2-5; TRBD1 matches 8 bases. Germline CDR1 MNHNS, CDR2 SASEGT. The junction had 9 bases not matched to a gene; V was cut back by 2 bases and J by 1 base. There are 17 residues in the CDR3. CDR3 amino acids: CASSEITGGSSQETQYF. The DNA of the CDR3 is TGTGCCAGCAGTGAAATAACAGGGGGATCCTCCCAAGAGACCCAGTACTTC.

The genes are TRBV19 and TRBJ1-1, with a tentative D call TRBD1 (5 bases). The CDR3 is made up of 15 amino acids. Germline-derived CDR1 and CDR2 are LNHDA and SQIVND (reference sequence). The ends were cut back, 7 bases at V and 4 bases at J, with 19 bases in the middle. The chain's CDR3 is CASTPKGRARTEAFF. The CDR3, as DNA: TGTGCCAGTACTCCAAAGGGCAGGGCGCGCACTGAAGCTTTCTTT. Filled out from reference TRBV19 and TRBJ1-1, the complete variable domain reads DGGITQSPKYLFRKEGQNVTLSCEQNLNHDAMYWYRQDPGQGLRLIYYSQIVNDFQKGDIAEGYSVSREKKESFPLTVTSAQKNPTAFYLCASTPKGRARTEAFFGQGTRLTVV.

The genes are TRBV29-1 and TRBJ1-5, with 8 bases identical to TRBD1. J was trimmed by 6 bases and V by 7 bases; bases with no gene match: 8. CDR1 SQVTM and CDR2 ANQGSEA come from the germline V gene. This CDR3 region has 13 residues. In DNA form, the CDR3 reads TGCAGCGCCGCGACAGGGGTCCGTCAGCCCCAGCATTTT. This encodes CSAATGVRQPQHF.